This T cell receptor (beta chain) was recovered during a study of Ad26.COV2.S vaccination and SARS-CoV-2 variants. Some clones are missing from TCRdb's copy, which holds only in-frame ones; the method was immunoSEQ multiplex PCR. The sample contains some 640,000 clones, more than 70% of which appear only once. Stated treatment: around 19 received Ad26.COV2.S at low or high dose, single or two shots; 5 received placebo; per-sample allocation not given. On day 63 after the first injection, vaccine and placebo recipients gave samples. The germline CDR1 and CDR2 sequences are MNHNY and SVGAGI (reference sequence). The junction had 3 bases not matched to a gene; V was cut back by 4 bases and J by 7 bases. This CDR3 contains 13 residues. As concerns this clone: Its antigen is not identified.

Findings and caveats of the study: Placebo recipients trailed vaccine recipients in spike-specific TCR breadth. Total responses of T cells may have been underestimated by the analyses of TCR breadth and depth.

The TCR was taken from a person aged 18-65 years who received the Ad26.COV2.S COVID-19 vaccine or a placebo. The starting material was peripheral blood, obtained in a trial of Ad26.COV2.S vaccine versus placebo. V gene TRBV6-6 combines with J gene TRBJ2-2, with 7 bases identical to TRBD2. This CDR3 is CASSLSGNGELFF. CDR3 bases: TGTGCCAGCAGTTTAAGCGGGAACGGGGAGCTGTTTTTT.